This TCR beta chain came from a study of CD8+ T cells in alopecia areata. In each case, RNA was isolated and then reverse transcribed into cDNA as the sequencing template. The assay was immunoSEQ multiplex PCR, and TCRdb's table has in-frame clones only and misses some. The data contain around 200,000 clones, about 60% of them singletons. The CDR3 has 14 amino acids. Trimming shortened V by 1 base and J by 7 bases, and 17 bases separated the two germline ends. CDR1 GTSNPN and CDR2 SVGIG come from the germline V gene (reference sequence). The treatment is: oral pan-JAK inhibitor, 5-10 mg twice daily. Study results and caveats: Tofacitinib significantly reduced both scalp clonality and expanded CD8+ clones among the top 100.

A remark on this clone: Its antigen is undetermined.

This sample comprised CD8+ T cells sorted from blood, obtained at week 24, from a patient treated with tofacitinib. This TCR was sampled from a human donor with alopecia areata. The chain links TRBV30 to TRBJ2-7, with D tentatively TRBD2 (6 bases). As DNA, the CDR3 is TGTGCCTGGAGTGATGCGGGGCTGATTTGGGAGCAGTACTTC. Amino acid sequence: CAWSDAGLIWEQYF. The variable domain in full, completed from reference TRBV30 and TRBJ2-7, reads SQTIHQWPATLVQPVGSPLSLECTVEGTSNPNLYWYRQAAGRGLQLLFYSVGIGQISSEVPQNLSASRPQDRQFILSSKKLLLSDSGFYLCAWSDAGLIWEQYFGPGTRLTVT.